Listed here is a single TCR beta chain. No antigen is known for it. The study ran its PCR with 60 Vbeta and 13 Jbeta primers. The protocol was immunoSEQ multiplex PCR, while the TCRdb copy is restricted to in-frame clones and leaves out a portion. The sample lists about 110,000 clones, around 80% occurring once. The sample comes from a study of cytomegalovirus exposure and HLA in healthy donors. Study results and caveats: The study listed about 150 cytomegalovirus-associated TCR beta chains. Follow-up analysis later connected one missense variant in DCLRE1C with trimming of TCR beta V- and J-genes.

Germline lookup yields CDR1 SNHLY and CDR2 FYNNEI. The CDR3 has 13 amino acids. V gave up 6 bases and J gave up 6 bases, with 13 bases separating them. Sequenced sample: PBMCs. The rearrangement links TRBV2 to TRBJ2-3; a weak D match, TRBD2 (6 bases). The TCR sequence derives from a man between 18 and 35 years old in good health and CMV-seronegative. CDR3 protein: CASRGGWGDTQYF. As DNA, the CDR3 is TGTGCCAGCAGGGGGGGATGGGGGGATACGCAGTATTTT.